These 13 T cell receptor beta chains share one sample of origin, sequenced in a study of beta chain features in type 1 diabetes. The study's findings and limits: A moderate, significant TCRB CDR3 shortening appeared in type 1 diabetes across four CD4+ subsets.

Their recognized antigens are unknown. Investigators reverse transcribed all isolated RNA, so they sequenced expressed TCRB transcripts. TCRdb's copy holds only in-frame clones and misses some; the assay was immunoSEQ multiplex PCR. The table records approximately 250,000 clones, approximately 16% of them present only once. What was sequenced was naive CD4+ T cells from blood. Every receptor here comes from a man aged 25-45 years with type 1 diabetes.

This clone was detected once. This rearrangement joins TRBV20-1 to TRBJ1-5; D unclear. The CDR3 sequence is 11 residues long. V shed 3 bases and J shed 5 bases, with 5 bases lying between them. The germline CDR1 and CDR2 sequences are DFQATT and SNEGSKA (reference sequence). The CDR3 reads CSASRDQPQHF. In nucleotides, the CDR3 is TGCAGTGCTAGTAGGGATCAGCCCCAGCATTTT.

This clone was counted a few times. The chain uses TRBV6-6 and TRBJ1-2; D gene uncertain. Germline V gives CDR1 MNHNY, CDR2 SVGAGI (reference sequence). The CDR3 covers 13 residues. Trimming removed 6 bases from V and 8 bases from J, with 16 bases in between. The CDR3 protein is CASSPDTLEGYTF. The CDR3 DNA reads as TGTGCCAGCAGCCCTGACACCCTGGAGGGCTACACCTTC.

This clone has more than one count but fewer than ten. The chain couples TRBV6-6 to TRBJ2-1, with D possibly being TRBD2 (5 bases). Germline loops: CDR1 MNHNY, CDR2 SVGAGI (reference sequence). This CDR3 contains 15 residues. Between the trimmed V and J ends, which lost 2 bases and 0 bases, there was a span of 8 bases. CDR3 bases: TGTGCCAGCAGTTACACTAGGAGCTCCTACAATGAGCAGTTCTTC. Translated, it gives CASSYTRSSYNEQFF.

The chain uses TRBV9 and TRBJ2-3, with a weak D call TRBD2 (6 bases). This CDR3 is 15 amino acids long. Per germline, CDR1 SGDLS and CDR2 YYNGEE. The V end was cut by 2 bases, the J end by 1 base, with 11 bases between. The CDR3 sequence is CASSVTSVGTDTQYF. CDR3 DNA: TGTGCCAGCAGCGTGACTAGTGTCGGCACAGATACGCAGTATTTT.

The chain uses TRBV9 and TRBJ2-7, with a possible D match to TRBD2 (6 bases). Germline lookup yields CDR1 SGDLS and CDR2 YYNGEE. The CDR3 sequence is 11 residues long. V lost 10 bases and J lost 6, with 14 bases in between. CDR3 loop: CASGAGGEQYF. For the CDR3, the DNA is TGTGCCTCCGGAGCGGGCGGCGAGCAGTACTTC.

This clone was picked up a small number of times. V and J are TRBV7-2 and TRBJ2-7; 8 bases align to TRBD2. This CDR3 has 15 amino acids. The germline V gene encodes CDR1 SGHTA and CDR2 FQGNSA. V dropped 5 bases and J dropped 3; count of bases not matched to a gene: 9. In DNA form, the CDR3 reads TGTGCCAGCAGCCTTACTAGCGGCAACAACTACGAGCAGTACTTC. Protein product: CASSLTSGNNYEQYF.

This chain connects TRBV27 to TRBJ2-5; 14 bases agree with TRBD2. Trimming at V came to 6 bases and at J to 2 bases, leaving 8 bases not matched to a gene. This CDR3 region has 17 residues. The germline gives CDR1 MNHEY, CDR2 SMNVEV (reference sequence). CDR3 region: CASSMGLAGALQETQYF. CDR3 nucleotides: TGTGCCAGCAGCATGGGACTAGCGGGAGCCCTTCAAGAGACCCAGTACTTC.

The chain is built from TRBV28 and TRBJ2-1, with 9 nucleotides matching TRBD2. This CDR3 has 16 residues. In germline, CDR1 is MDHEN, CDR2 SYDVKM. V gave up 6 bases and J gave up 4 bases; unmatched junction bases: 10. The CDR3 DNA is TGTGCCAGCAGCCCTGGAGGTAGCGGGAGTTACAATGAGCAGTTCTTC. Amino acid sequence: CASSPGGSGSYNEQFF. Drawing the rest from reference TRBV28 and TRBJ2-1, the complete variable domain is DVKVTQSSRYLVKRTGEKVFLECVQDMDHENMFWYRQDPGLGLRLIYFSYDVKMKEKGDIPEGYSVSREKKERFSLILESASTNQTSMYLCASSPGGSGSYNEQFFGPGTRLTVL.

This chain joins TRBV7-3 and TRBJ2-3; TRBD2 agrees at 10 bases. Germline V gene lookup returns CDR1 SGHTA and CDR2 FQGTGA. Trimming took 4 bases from V and 14 from J; bases not matched to a gene: 6. The CDR3 contains 12 residues. The CDR3 is CASSSSSGSTYF. In DNA, the CDR3 is TGTGCCAGCAGCTCTTCTAGCGGGAGTACGTATTTT.

Only a few counts were recorded for this clone. The chain recombines TRBV30 with TRBJ1-2; D unclear. This CDR3 comprises 15 residues. Trimming pared 1 base from V and 0 bases from J, leaving 12 bases between. In germline, CDR1 is GTSNPN, CDR2 SVGIG (reference sequence). The CDR3: CAWSAQPATNYGYTF. The CDR3, as DNA: TGTGCCTGGAGTGCACAGCCTGCTACTAACTATGGCTACACCTTC.

This clone was seen a few times. CDR3 sequence reads: CASRDRAEAFF. The DNA of the CDR3 is TGTGCCAGCAGGGACAGGGCTGAAGCTTTCTTT. The chain recombines TRBV2 with TRBJ1-1; 8 positions match TRBD1. The CDR3 contains 11 residues. With 6 bases clipped from V and 6 bases from J, the junction kept 0 bases outside the gene matches. Germline CDR1 reads SNHLY; CDR2 reads FYNNEI. Variable domain in full (rest from reference TRBV2 and TRBJ1-1): EPEVTQTPSHQVTQMGQEVILRCVPISNHLYFYWYRQILGQKVEFLVSFYNNEISEKSEIFDDQFSVERPDGSNFTLKIRSTKLEDSAMYFCASRDRAEAFFGQGTRLTVV.

The V gene is TRBV9, the J gene TRBJ2-5; no clear D gene. CDR1 SGDLS and CDR2 YYNGEE come from the germline V gene. Trimming removed 2 bases from V and 5 bases from J, with 13 bases in between. The CDR3 consists of 14 residues. The chain's CDR3 is CASSVTQAGETQYF. The CDR3 DNA follows: TGTGCCAGCAGCGTCACTCAGGCCGGGGAGACCCAGTACTTC.

The CDR3 here is CSVDREGGHEQYF. The CDR3 DNA follows: TGCAGCGTTGACAGGGAAGGAGGCCACGAGCAGTACTTC. This sequence joins TRBV29-1 and TRBJ2-7; D may match TRBD1 or TRBD2 (5 bases each). Trimming cost V 3 bases and J 5 bases, with 14 bases left between them. The CDR3 spans 13 residues. CDR1 and CDR2 (germline): SQVTM, ANQGSEA.